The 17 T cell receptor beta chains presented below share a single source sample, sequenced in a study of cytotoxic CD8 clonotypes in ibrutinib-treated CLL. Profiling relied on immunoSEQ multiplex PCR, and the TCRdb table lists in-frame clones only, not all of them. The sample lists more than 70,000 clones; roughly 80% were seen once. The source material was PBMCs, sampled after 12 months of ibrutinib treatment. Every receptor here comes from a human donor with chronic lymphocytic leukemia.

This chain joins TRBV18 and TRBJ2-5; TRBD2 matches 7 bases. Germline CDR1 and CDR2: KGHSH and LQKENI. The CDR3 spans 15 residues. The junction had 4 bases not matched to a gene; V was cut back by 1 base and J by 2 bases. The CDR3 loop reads CASSPRLAVQETQYF. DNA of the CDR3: TGTGCCAGCTCACCACGTCTAGCGGTTCAAGAGACCCAGTACTTC.

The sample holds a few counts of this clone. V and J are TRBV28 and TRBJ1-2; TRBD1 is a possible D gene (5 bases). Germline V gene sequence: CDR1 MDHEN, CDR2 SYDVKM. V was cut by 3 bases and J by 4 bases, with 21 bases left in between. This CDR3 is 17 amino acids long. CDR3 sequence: CASSFQPGRSGGYGYTF. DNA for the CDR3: TGTGCCAGCAGTTTCCAACCCGGCCGTTCGGGGGGCTATGGCTACACCTTC.

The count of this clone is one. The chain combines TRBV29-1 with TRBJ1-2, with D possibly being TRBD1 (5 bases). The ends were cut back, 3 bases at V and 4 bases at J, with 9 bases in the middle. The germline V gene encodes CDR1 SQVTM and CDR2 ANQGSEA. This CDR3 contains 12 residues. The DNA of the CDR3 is TGCAGCGTTGAGAGGGGAGGCTATGGCTACACCTTC. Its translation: CSVERGGYGYTF.

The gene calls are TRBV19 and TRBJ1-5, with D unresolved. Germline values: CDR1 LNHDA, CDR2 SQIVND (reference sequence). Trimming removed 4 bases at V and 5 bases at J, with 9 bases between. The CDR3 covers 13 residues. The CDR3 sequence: CASSTQAYQPQHF. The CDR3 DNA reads TGTGCCAGTAGTACCCAGGCTTATCAGCCCCAGCATTTT.

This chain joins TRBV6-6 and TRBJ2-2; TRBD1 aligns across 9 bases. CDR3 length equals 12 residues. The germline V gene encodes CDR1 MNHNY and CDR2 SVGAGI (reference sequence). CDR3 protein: CAGQGATGELFF. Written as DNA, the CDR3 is TGTGCGGGACAGGGTGCCACCGGGGAGCTGTTTTTT.

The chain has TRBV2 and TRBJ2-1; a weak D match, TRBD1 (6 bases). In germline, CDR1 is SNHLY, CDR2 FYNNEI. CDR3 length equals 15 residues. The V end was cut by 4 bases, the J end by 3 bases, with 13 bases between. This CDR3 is CASSGVQGGYNEQFF. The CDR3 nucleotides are TGTGCCAGCAGTGGTGTACAGGGTGGCTACAATGAGCAGTTCTTC.

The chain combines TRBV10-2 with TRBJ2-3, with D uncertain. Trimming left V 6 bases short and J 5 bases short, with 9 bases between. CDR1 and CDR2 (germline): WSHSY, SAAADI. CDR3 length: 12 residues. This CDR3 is CASSPTRDTQYF. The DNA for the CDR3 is TGCGCCAGCAGCCCCACCCGAGATACGCAGTATTTT.

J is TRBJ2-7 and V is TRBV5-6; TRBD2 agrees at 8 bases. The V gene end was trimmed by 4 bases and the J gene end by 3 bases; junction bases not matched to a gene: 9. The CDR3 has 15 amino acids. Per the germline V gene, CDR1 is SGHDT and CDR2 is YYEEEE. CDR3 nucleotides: TGTGCCAGCAGCGGGGGACTAGGGTCCCACTACGAGCAGTACTTC. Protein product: CASSGGLGSHYEQYF.

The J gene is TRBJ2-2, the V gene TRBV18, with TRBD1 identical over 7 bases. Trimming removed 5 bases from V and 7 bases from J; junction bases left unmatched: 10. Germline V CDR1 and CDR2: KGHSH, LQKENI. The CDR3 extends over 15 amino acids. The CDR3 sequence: CASSNDRAAGGELFF. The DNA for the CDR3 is TGTGCCAGCTCAAATGACAGGGCCGCCGGCGGGGAGCTGTTTTTT.

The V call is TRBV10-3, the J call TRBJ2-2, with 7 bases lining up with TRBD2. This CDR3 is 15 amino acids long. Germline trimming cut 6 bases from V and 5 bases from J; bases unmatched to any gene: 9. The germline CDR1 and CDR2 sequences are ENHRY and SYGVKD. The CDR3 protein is CAISESGIGTGELFF. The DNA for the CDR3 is TGTGCCATCAGCGAAAGCGGGATAGGGACCGGGGAGCTGTTTTTT.

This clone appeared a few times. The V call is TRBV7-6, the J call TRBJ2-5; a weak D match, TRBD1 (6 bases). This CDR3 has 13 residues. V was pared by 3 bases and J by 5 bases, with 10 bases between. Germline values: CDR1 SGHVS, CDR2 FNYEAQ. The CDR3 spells CASSLGAQETQYF. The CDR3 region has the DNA TGTGCCAGCAGCTTGGGGGCCCAGGAGACCCAGTACTTC.

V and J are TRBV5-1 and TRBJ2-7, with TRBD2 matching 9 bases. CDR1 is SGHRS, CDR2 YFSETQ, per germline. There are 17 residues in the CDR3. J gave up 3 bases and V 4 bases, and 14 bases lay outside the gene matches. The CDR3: CASSPPGASGALYEQYF. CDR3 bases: TGCGCCAGCAGCCCCCCCGGGGCTAGCGGGGCACTCTACGAGCAGTACTTC.

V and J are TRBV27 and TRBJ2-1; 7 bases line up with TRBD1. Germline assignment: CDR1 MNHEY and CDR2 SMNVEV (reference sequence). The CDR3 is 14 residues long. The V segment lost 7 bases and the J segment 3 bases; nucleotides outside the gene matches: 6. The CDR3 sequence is CASNLGDSYNEQFF. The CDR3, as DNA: TGTGCCAGCAACTTGGGGGACAGCTACAATGAGCAGTTCTTC.

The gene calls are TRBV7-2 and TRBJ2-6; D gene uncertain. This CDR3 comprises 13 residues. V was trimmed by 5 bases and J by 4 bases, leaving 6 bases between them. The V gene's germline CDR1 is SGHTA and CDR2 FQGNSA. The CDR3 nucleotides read TGTGCCAGCAGCCCCGTCGGGGCCAACGTCCTGACTTTC. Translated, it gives CASSPVGANVLTF.

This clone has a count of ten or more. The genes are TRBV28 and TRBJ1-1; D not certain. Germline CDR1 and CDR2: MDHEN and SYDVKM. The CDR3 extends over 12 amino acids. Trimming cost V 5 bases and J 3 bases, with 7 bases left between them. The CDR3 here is CASSNGHTEAFF. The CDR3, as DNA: TGTGCCAGCAGTAATGGGCACACTGAAGCTTTCTTT.

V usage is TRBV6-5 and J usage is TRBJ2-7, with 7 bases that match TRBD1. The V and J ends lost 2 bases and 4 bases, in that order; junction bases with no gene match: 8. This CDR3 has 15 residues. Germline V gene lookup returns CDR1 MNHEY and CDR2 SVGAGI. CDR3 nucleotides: TGTGCCAGCAGTTACGGCGCAGGGGGTGGGTACGAGCAGTACTTC. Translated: CASSYGAGGGYEQYF.

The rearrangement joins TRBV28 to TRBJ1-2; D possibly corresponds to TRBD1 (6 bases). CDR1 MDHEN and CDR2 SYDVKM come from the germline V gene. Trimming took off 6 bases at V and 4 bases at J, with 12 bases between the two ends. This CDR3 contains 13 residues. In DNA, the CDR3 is TGTGCCAGCAGAAAAGGGGGAGCCTATGGCTACACCTTC. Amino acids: CASRKGGAYGYTF.